The 23 T cell receptor beta chains listed next were all sequenced from one sample in a study of cytomegalovirus exposure and HLA in healthy donors. 13 Jbeta primers and 60 Vbeta primers were used for the PCR. The method was immunoSEQ multiplex PCR; TCRdb's version includes in-frame clones alone and lacks a portion of them. The profile shows approximately 110,000 clones, 76% of them singletons. Specimen: PBMCs. The source is a man aged 50 or older in good health and CMV-seronegative.

This clone appeared a few times. A junction boundary mismatches the germline segment, possibly from a read error. The V gene is TRBV7-9, the J gene TRBJ1-1; a weak D match, TRBD1 (5 bases). CDR3 size: 12 residues. The V gene's germline CDR1 is SEHNR and CDR2 FQNEAQ (reference sequence). CDR3 in DNA: TGTTCCAGCAGCTTACAGGACACTGAAGCTTTCTTT. It codes for CSSSLQDTEAFF.

The chain links TRBV5-4 to TRBJ2-1, with D possibly matching TRBD2 (5 bases). The CDR3 runs to 16 residues. The V end lost 3 bases, the J end lost 4 bases, and 17 bases lay between the germline ends. Germline values: CDR1 SGHNT, CDR2 YYREEE (reference sequence). The CDR3 DNA reads as TGTGCCAGCAGCTCGATTATCGGTAGGAGGTACAATGAGCAGTTCTTC. It is translated as CASSSIIGRRYNEQFF.

This clone came up a few times. The chain employs TRBV7-2 and TRBJ1-1, with unresolved D. The CDR3 sequence is 10 residues long. In germline, CDR1 is SGHTA, CDR2 FQGNSA. V lost 10 bases and J 5 bases, leaving 8 bases between the germline ends. CDR3 protein: CANLRTEAFF. The CDR3 DNA reads TGTGCCAACCTACGGACTGAAGCTTTCTTT.

The chain carries TRBV11-3 and TRBJ2-2, with 8 bases identical to TRBD1. The CDR3 spans 20 residues. From germline, CDR1 is SGHNT and CDR2 YENEEA. V dropped 5 bases and J dropped 1; count of bases not matched to a gene: 18. This CDR3 is CASSPPRGTGEPQNTGELFF. The CDR3 DNA sequence: TGTGCCAGCAGCCCCCCGAGGGGGACAGGCGAACCACAGAACACCGGGGAGCTGTTTTTT.

This chain connects TRBV7-2 to TRBJ1-4, with D perhaps TRBD1 (6 bases). V lost 1 base to trimming and J lost 4 bases, with 7 bases between them. The V gene's germline CDR1 is SGHTA and CDR2 FQGNSA. This CDR3 comprises 14 residues. The CDR3 protein is CASSLDRDNEKLFF. The CDR3 DNA follows: TGTGCCAGCAGCTTAGACAGGGATAATGAAAAACTGTTTTTT.

CDR3 DNA: TGTGCCAGCAGCTTAGCCAGCGGGGGGGCGGATACGCAGTATTTT. It yields the protein CASSLASGGADTQYF. This chain links TRBV7-2 with TRBJ2-3, with TRBD2 identical over 10 bases. The CDR3 totals 15 residues. CDR1 is SGHTA and CDR2 is FQGNSA in the germline V gene. The ends lost 0 bases at V and 6 bases at J; junction bases unmatched: 3.

This rearrangement joins TRBV29-1 to TRBJ1-3; 7 bases align to TRBD1. Losses at the gene ends were 6 bases for V and 3 bases for J; bases not matched to a gene: 2. The CDR3 length is 12 residues. CDR1 SQVTM and CDR2 ANQGSEA come from the germline V gene. The CDR3 here is CSVGTDGNTIYF. As DNA, the CDR3 is TGCAGCGTGGGGACAGATGGAAACACCATATATTTT. The variable domain in full, with the rest retrieved from reference TRBV29-1 and TRBJ1-3, is SAVISQKPSRDICQRGTSLTIQCQVDSQVTMMFWYRQQPGQSLTLIATANQGSEATYESGFVIDKFPISRPNLTFSTLTVSNMSPEDSSIYLCSVGTDGNTIYFGEGSWLTVV.

This chain joins TRBV2 and TRBJ2-5, with TRBD2 identical over 11 bases. Germline CDR1 is SNHLY and CDR2 is FYNNEI. The CDR3 has 14 residues. Trimming took 6 bases from V and 3 from J; bases not matched to a gene: 3. The CDR3 DNA reads TGTGCCAGCAGGCCACTAGCGGGGGAAGAGACCCAGTACTTC. Translation: CASRPLAGEETQYF.

This CDR3 reads CASSLAVGAGKTQYF. The CDR3 nucleotides are TGCGCCAGCAGCTTGGCGGTAGGGGCTGGTAAGACCCAGTACTTC. The chain employs TRBV5-1 and TRBJ2-5, with D possibly being TRBD1 (5 bases). Germline-derived CDR1 and CDR2 are SGHRS and YFSETQ. Trimming shortened V by 0 bases and J by 6 bases, and 15 bases separated the two germline ends. This CDR3 region has 15 residues.

V is TRBV29-1 and J is TRBJ1-1, with 9 nucleotides matching TRBD1. Germline V gene data show CDR1 as SQVTM and CDR2 as ANQGSEA. This CDR3 is 13 amino acids long. Trimming at V came to 7 bases and at J to 1 base, leaving 4 bases not matched to a gene. CDR3 nucleotide sequence: TGCAGCGGACGGACAGGGGAGAACACTGAAGCTTTCTTT. It codes for CSGRTGENTEAFF.

The CDR3 region is CASSQVTAGSPLHF. CDR3 bases: TGTGCCAGCAGCCAAGTGACAGCGGGTTCACCCCTCCACTTT. The chain joins TRBV14 to TRBJ1-6; D is perhaps TRBD1 (5 bases). The CDR3 is 14 residues long. Germline V CDR1 and CDR2: SGHDN, FVKESK. V lost 1 base to trimming and J lost 9 bases, with 10 bases between them.

This clone showed up just once. J is TRBJ1-1 and V is TRBV28; tentatively, D is TRBD1 (6 bases). Germline values: CDR1 MDHEN, CDR2 SYDVKM. The CDR3 is made up of 14 amino acids. Trimming left V 5 bases short and J 4 bases short, with 14 bases between. The DNA of the CDR3 is TGTGCCAGCAGTCCCCCCCAGGGGCTCACTGAAGCTTTCTTT. Translating it yields CASSPPQGLTEAFF.

With regard to this clone: Other DNA sequences of this sample code for an identical CDR3. The V call is TRBV19, the J call TRBJ1-3; a weak D match, TRBD1 (5 bases). Trimming pared 3 bases from V and 0 bases from J, leaving 6 bases between. The length of the CDR3 is 14 residues. Per the germline V gene, CDR1 is LNHDA and CDR2 is SQIVND (reference sequence). The CDR3 region is CASSIDSSGNTIYF. For the CDR3, the DNA is TGTGCCAGTAGTATCGACAGCTCTGGAAACACCATATATTTT.

The genes are TRBV10-3 and TRBJ2-7; tentative D call: TRBD2 (6 bases). The CDR3 has 13 amino acids. Trimming removed 4 bases at V and 1 base at J, with 8 bases between. Germline assignment: CDR1 ENHRY and CDR2 SYGVKD. The CDR3 sequence: CAISGGESYEQYV. The CDR3 DNA is TGTGCCATCAGTGGCGGGGAATCCTACGAGCAGTACGTC.

This chain connects TRBV18 to TRBJ2-7; 7 bases match TRBD2. There are 13 residues in the CDR3. In germline, CDR1 is KGHSH, CDR2 LQKENI. V lost 1 base and J lost 3; bases outside the gene matches: 0. In DNA form, the CDR3 reads TGTGCCAGCTCACCACGGACTAGCTACGAGCAGTACTTC. It encodes CASSPRTSYEQYF.

This rearrangement joins TRBV18 to TRBJ1-1; TRBD1 matches 8 bases. The CDR3 spans 15 residues. Germline V gives CDR1 KGHSH, CDR2 LQKENI. V shed 3 bases, J shed 2 bases, and the junction held 5 bases outside the gene matches. Here the CDR3 DNA reads TGTGCCAGCTCACCGGCAGGGGGCGTAAACACTGAAGCTTTCTTT. Translation gives CASSPAGGVNTEAFF. Together with reference TRBV18 and TRBJ1-1, the CDR3 gives the full variable domain: NAGVMQNPRHLVRRRGQEARLRCSPMKGHSHVYWYRQLPEEGLKFMVYLQKENIIDESGMPKERFSAEFPKEGPSILRIQQVVRGDSAAYFCASSPAGGVNTEAFFGQGTRLTVV.

The chain is built from TRBV5-1 and TRBJ1-1, with D unclear. V dropped 4 bases and J dropped 0 bases, with 25 bases sitting between them. The CDR3 extends over 19 amino acids. Per the germline V gene, CDR1 is SGHRS and CDR2 is YFSETQ. The CDR3 bases are TGCGCCAGCAGCCCTTACTCCTTCAGGCAGGATGGGTTGAACACTGAAGCTTTCTTT. Translation: CASSPYSFRQDGLNTEAFF.

This clone was detected a few times. The rearrangement links TRBV15 to TRBJ1-1, with 7 bases fitting TRBD1. The CDR3 consists of 15 residues. Trimming cost V 5 bases and J 1 base; bases outside gene matches: 7. Germline V lookup: CDR1 LNHNV, CDR2 YYDKDF (reference sequence). In DNA form, the CDR3 reads TGTGCCACCAGCGCCGGTACAGGGGCGAACACTGAAGCTTTCTTT. Amino acids: CATSAGTGANTEAFF.

The chain links TRBV5-4 to TRBJ2-5; 10 bases align to TRBD1. The J call is in doubt because the DNA end fits TRBJ2-7 better. CDR1 and CDR2 from the germline V gene are SGHNT and YYREEE (reference sequence). This CDR3 has 15 amino acids. The CDR3 DNA is TGTGCCAGCAGCCTTGGGGGACAGGGGAGCCACGAGCAGTACTTC. Its translation is CASSLGGQGSHEQYF.

The chain couples TRBV9 to TRBJ2-7, with a weak D call TRBD2 (6 bases). CDR3 length: 14 amino acids. The germline V and J ends were trimmed by 0 bases and 3 bases, with 10 bases remaining between them. Germline V gene sequence: CDR1 SGDLS, CDR2 YYNGEE. The DNA of the CDR3 is TGTGCCAGCAGCGTAGGGGAGGCTTTCTACGAGCAGTACTTC. This encodes CASSVGEAFYEQYF.

V and J are TRBV10-3 and TRBJ2-2; weak D call: TRBD2 (5 bases). Between the trimmed V and J ends, which lost 4 bases and 1 base, there was a span of 13 bases. Germline-derived CDR1 and CDR2 are ENHRY and SYGVKD. CDR3 length: 16 amino acids. This chain's CDR3 is CAISAASTLNTGELFF. The CDR3 DNA follows: TGTGCCATCAGTGCGGCTAGCACATTGAACACCGGGGAGCTGTTTTTT.

The chain links TRBV7-2 to TRBJ2-4, with D maybe TRBD2 (6 bases). Deletions cut 3 bases from V and 0 bases from J, with 15 bases between. This CDR3 is built from 17 residues. CDR1 SGHTA and CDR2 FQGNSA come from the germline V gene. CDR3 loop: CASSFLGGAGAKNIQYF. In DNA, the CDR3 is TGTGCCAGCAGCTTTCTGGGCGGGGCGGGAGCCAAAAACATTCAGTACTTC.

This clone was counted a few times. The gene calls are TRBV12-5 and TRBJ2-2; the D gene is possibly TRBD2 (6 bases). CDR3 length: 15 amino acids. V lost 7 bases to trimming and J lost 1 base, with 13 bases between them. CDR1 and CDR2 from the germline V gene are LGHNT and FRNRAP. The CDR3 sequence: CASAPPGGNTGELFF. Here the CDR3 DNA reads TGTGCTAGTGCCCCCCCCGGGGGGAACACCGGGGAGCTGTTTTTT.